The clone carrying this TCR beta chain was observed many times. TCRdb itself ran the RT-PCR reads through MiXCR, one entry per CDR3 protein. The table has 200,000 to 300,000 distinct CDR3 sequences, 12% seen once. The data were obtained in a study of response to subunit inactivated influenza vaccine. Source: non-naive T cells sorted from PBMCs, taken 14 to 15 days before vaccination. The TCR originated in a man between 50 and 59 years old who received an inactivated influenza vaccine.

The chain's CDR3 is CASSLMTSSRDTQYF. In DNA, the CDR3 is TGTGCCAGCAGCTTAATGACATCAAGTCGAGATACGCAGTATTTT. V is TRBV7-2 and J is TRBJ2-3; D ambiguous. The CDR3 has 15 residues. Trimming removed 2 bases at V and 5 bases at J, with 14 bases between. Germline-derived CDR1 and CDR2 are SGHTA and FQGNSA.